This TCR beta chain was found in a study of T cell repertoires in cytomegalovirus infection. The CDR3 sequence is 16 residues long. With 3 bases removed from V and 5 bases from J, the gap between germline ends came to 19 bases. In germline, CDR1 is MNHNS, CDR2 SASEGT. This clonotype was seen a single time. TCRdb re-analysed the reads in MiXCR, keeping a single row per CDR3 protein. The sample shows hundreds of thousands of distinct CDR3 sequences, 35% to 45% of them seen only once. The chain has TRBV6-1 and TRBJ1-2; D remains ambiguous. Sequencing was performed on PBMCs. The origin of this receptor is a human donor in good health (CMV status not recorded). Some clones in this sample may be carry-over from other donors' samples. CDR3 loop: CASSDAGSEPGYGYTF. DNA of the CDR3: TGTGCCAGCAGTGACGCGGGGAGTGAGCCGGGGTATGGCTACACCTTC.